These T cell receptor beta chains were read from a single sample in a study of cytomegalovirus exposure and HLA in healthy donors. Clones were sequenced by immunoSEQ multiplex PCR, and TCRdb holds only the in-frame ones, with some missing. In the table there are about 200,000 clones, roughly 80% of which are singletons. The sequenced sample consisted of PBMCs. The origin of the receptors is a woman aged 18-29 years in good health and CMV-seronegative. The CDR3 runs from the conserved cysteine through the conserved F or W. The D gene is left open where the match is weak. Size is stated for part of the rows, as once, few or many counts, or as a class when the clone is expanded.

V gene	clone size	J gene	D gene	CDR3 DNA	CDR3 protein
TRBV7-9	.	TRBJ2-2	TRBD2	TGTGCCAGCAGCTTCCCCGGATTAGCGGGAGGCCTAAACACCGGGGAGCTGTTTTTT	CASSFPGLAGGLNTGELFF
TRBV9	.	TRBJ2-3	TRBD2	TGTGCCAGCAGCGCAATGGGACTAGCGGGAGTAGAGGGACCAGATACGCAGTATTTT	CASSAMGLAGVEGPDTQYF
TRBV18	.	TRBJ2-1	TRBD2	TGTGCCAGCTCACTTCCTAGCGGGAGGGCCTACAATGAGCAGTTCTTC	CASSLPSGRAYNEQFF
TRBV2	few	TRBJ2-6	TRBD2	TGTGCCAGCAGTGAGGGAGGGGCTGGGGCCAACGTCCTGACTTTC	CASSEGGAGANVLTF
TRBV11-3	.	TRBJ2-6	TRBD1	TGTGCCAGCAGCTTAGGACAGGGGAGAGGGGCCAACGTCCTGACTTTC	CASSLGQGRGANVLTF
TRBV10-2	.	TRBJ1-2	.	TGCGCCATCTCGCCCGGGACTCAACGGGCTGGCTACACCTTC	CAISPGTQRAGYTF
TRBV10-3	.	TRBJ2-3	.	TGTGCCATCAGTAGCTCTCCGGATACGCAGTATTTT	CAISSSPDTQYF
TRBV7-9	.	TRBJ1-1	.	TGTGCCAGCAGCCGTACCACAGTTAACACTGAAGCTTTCTTT	CASSRTTVNTEAFF
TRBV4-1	.	TRBJ2-7	TRBD1	TGCGCCAGCAGCCAAGGGGGGACAGGGGCCCGGGAGCAGTACTTC	CASSQGGTGAREQYF
TRBV28	.	TRBJ2-7	TRBD1	TGTGCCAGCAGTACTCGGACAGGGGTGAGCGGCTACGAGCAGTACTTC	CASSTRTGVSGYEQYF
TRBV19	.	TRBJ1-4	TRBD1	TGTGCCAGTAGTATCCCCATCGGGACAGGCTTTGAAAAACTGTTTTTT	CASSIPIGTGFEKLFF
TRBV7-2	.	TRBJ1-2	.	TGTGCCAGCAGCTTAGCGCAAGGGGGTGTTTACTATGGCTACACCTTC	CASSLAQGGVYYGYTF
TRBV5-1	.	TRBJ1-2	TRBD1	TGCGCCAGCAGGGGGACAGGACTCTATGGCTACACCTTC	CASRGTGLYGYTF
TRBV7-2	.	TRBJ2-3	TRBD1	TGTGCCAGCAGCTCCTCCCGGGACAGGCCCACAGATACGCAGTATTTT	CASSSSRDRPTDTQYF
TRBV5-6	once	TRBJ2-7	.	TGTGCCAGCACGGTTCGGGGCTACGAGCAGTACTTC	CASTVRGYEQYF
TRBV28	.	TRBJ2-3	TRBD2	TGTGCCAGCACCATTCTAGCGGGAGGAAGCACAGATACGCAGTATTTT	CASTILAGGSTDTQYF
TRBV5-1	.	TRBJ2-2	TRBD2	TGCGCCAGCAGCTTGGCGGCTAGCGGGAGCGGCGGGGAGCTGTTTTTT	CASSLAASGSGGELFF
TRBV7-2	.	TRBJ2-2	.	TGTGCCAGCAGCCGGGACACCCAGAGTACCGGGGAGCTGTTTTTT	CASSRDTQSTGELFF
TRBV30	.	TRBJ2-5	TRBD2	TGTGCCTGGAGAGAGTGGACGACGGGGGGGGTGGCGGAGACCCAGTACTTC	CAWREWTTGGVAETQYF
TRBV10-2	.	TRBJ1-6	TRBD1	TGCGCCAGCAGTGAGACTCGGACAGGGGATTCACCCCTCCACTTT	CASSETRTGDSPLHF
TRBV9	.	TRBJ2-4	.	TGTGCCAGCAGCTGGGACGGCGGCGGGGACATTCAGTACTTC	CASSWDGGGDIQYF
TRBV7-9	once	TRBJ2-4	TRBD1	TGTGCCAGCAGCAATACAGGGGTTTCAGGAAAAAACATTCAGTACTTC	CASSNTGVSGKNIQYF
TRBV6-6	.	TRBJ2-1	TRBD2	TGTGCCAGCAGTTATCGGCTAGCGGGGGGGAATGAGCAGTTCTTC	CASSYRLAGGNEQFF
TRBV28	.	TRBJ2-7	TRBD2	TGTGCCAGCAGTTTTGAGGCGGGAGCAACCTACGAGCAGTACTTC	CASSFEAGATYEQYF
TRBV5-1	.	TRBJ1-4	TRBD1	TGCGCCAGCAGACGTTCAGGGGGTCTTAATGAAAAACTGTTTTTT	CASRRSGGLNEKLFF
TRBV2	.	TRBJ2-3	.	TGTGCCAGCGAGGAAGATACGCAGTATTTT	CASEEDTQYF
TRBV2	.	TRBJ2-3	.	TGTGCCAGCATGGAAGTGAGGGAAATTCGGGCAGATACGCAGTATTTT	CASMEVREIRADTQYF
TRBV4-2	.	TRBJ2-2	.	TGTGCCAGCAGCCAAAAGACAGGCCCCGGGGAGCTGTTTTTT	CASSQKTGPGELFF
TRBV30	.	TRBJ2-1	TRBD2	TGTGCTTGTGATAGCGGGACCTCGGATGAGCAGTTCTTC	CACDSGTSDEQFF
TRBV29-1	.	TRBJ2-1	.	TGCAGCGTGATCCCTCCGGGAGCTGAGCAGTTCTTC	CSVIPPGAEQFF
TRBV7-9	.	TRBJ1-1	.	TGTGCCAGCAGCCTAACAGGGTATCCTGAAGCTTTCTTT	CASSLTGYPEAFF
TRBV9	.	TRBJ2-4	TRBD2	TGTGCCAGCAGCGCCGGGACTAGCGGGAGGGCAGTAGGCAAAAACATTCAGTACTTC	CASSAGTSGRAVGKNIQYF
TRBV5-6	.	TRBJ2-1	TRBD2	TGTGCCAGCAGCCTACGGACTAGCGGGAGTAATCGCCGTGAGCAGTTCTTC	CASSLRTSGSNRREQFF
TRBV27	.	TRBJ1-2	.	TGTGCCAGCAGTGATAGAGGCTATGGCTACACCTTC	CASSDRGYGYTF
TRBV19	.	TRBJ1-2	.	TGTGCCAGTACCCCGGGGAGCTATGGCTACACCTTC	CASTPGSYGYTF
TRBV5-1	.	TRBJ1-3	TRBD1	TGCGCCAGCACGGGACAGGGGAATGCAAACACCATATATTTT	CASTGQGNANTIYF
TRBV27	.	TRBJ2-3	TRBD1	TGTGCCAGCAGTCCGAGACGGACAGGGGGCACAGATACGCAGTATTTT	CASSPRRTGGTDTQYF
TRBV4-3	.	TRBJ2-4	.	TGCGCCAGCAGCCAAGCCCGGGGGGCCAAAAACATTCAGTACTTC	CASSQARGAKNIQYF
TRBV5-1	.	TRBJ2-5	.	TGCGCCAGCAGCTTGGGTCGCGCGAGGGGGCAAGAGACCCAGTACTTC	CASSLGRARGQETQYF
TRBV6-5	few	TRBJ2-1	TRBD2	TGTGCCAGCAGCCAAGGACTAGTTGGAAGTGAGCAGTTCTTC	CASSQGLVGSEQFF
TRBV4-3	.	TRBJ1-4	TRBD1	TGCGCCAGCAGCCAAGGACAGGGATTTAATGAAAAACTGTTTTTT	CASSQGQGFNEKLFF
TRBV6-1	.	TRBJ2-1	.	TGTGCCAGCAGTGTACCCCACCGGGGTAACGGTCACAATGAGCAGTTCTTC	CASSVPHRGNGHNEQFF
TRBV19	.	TRBJ2-3	TRBD2	TGTGCCAGTAGTAGGTACGGACTAGGAGGCTTCACAGATACGCAGTATTTT	CASSRYGLGGFTDTQYF
TRBV4-1	.	TRBJ2-1	TRBD2	TGCGCCAGCAGCTTACTGGGACTAGCGGACAATGAGCAGTTCTTC	CASSLLGLADNEQFF
TRBV11-2	.	TRBJ1-1	.	TGTGCCAGCAGCTTAGTAGGGGGGGTAAGGACTGAAGCTTTCTTT	CASSLVGGVRTEAFF
TRBV28	.	TRBJ2-7	.	TGTGCCAGCACCAGAAGGGGTAGCGAGCAGTACTTC	CASTRRGSEQYF
TRBV18	.	TRBJ2-1	TRBD2	TGTGCCAGTTCACCGGGACTAGCGGGAGTTAATGAGCAGTTCTTC	CASSPGLAGVNEQFF
TRBV11-3	.	TRBJ2-2	.	TGTGCCAGCAGCTTAGAGGCAGGGAACACCGGGGAGCTGTTTTTT	CASSLEAGNTGELFF
TRBV7-7	once	TRBJ2-1	TRBD2	TGTGCCAGCAGCTTAGGAGAAACGGGACTACCCTACAGTGAGCAGTTCTTC	CASSLGETGLPYSEQFF
TRBV7-9	few	TRBJ1-2	TRBD1	TGTGCCAGCAGCTTAGGGGGACAGATTGACTATGGCTACACCTTC	CASSLGGQIDYGYTF
TRBV29-1	few	TRBJ2-1	TRBD2	TGCAGCGCTTCCCTCCCTAGCGGACTTTGGAATGAGCAGTTCTTC	CSASLPSGLWNEQFF
TRBV27	.	TRBJ1-5	.	TGTGCCAGCAGTTCCGAGTATAGCAATCAGCCCCAGCATTTT	CASSSEYSNQPQHF
TRBV27	.	TRBJ2-7	TRBD2	TGTGCCAGCAATCCAGCGGGAGCAAGTGAGCAGTACTTC	CASNPAGASEQYF
TRBV5-4	.	TRBJ1-6	.	TGTGCCAGCAGCTTGGGCTCAGATTTACCCAATTCACCCCTCCACTTT	CASSLGSDLPNSPLHF
TRBV7-2	.	TRBJ2-2	.	TGTGCCAGCAGCCCCGTGAGCGGAGCGAACACCGGGGAGCTGTTTTTT	CASSPVSGANTGELFF
TRBV11-2	.	TRBJ2-1	TRBD2	TGTGCCAGCAGCTTGACTGAGCGGGGAAGCTCCTACAATGAGCAGTTCTTC	CASSLTERGSSYNEQFF
TRBV5-8	few	TRBJ1-1	.	TGTGCCAGCAGGAGGTATTATGAAGCTTTCTTT	CASRRYYEAFF